This note documents a single T cell receptor beta chain sequence. Its antigen is as yet unknown. The data were obtained in a study of cytomegalovirus exposure and HLA in healthy donors. General observations from the study: High specificity and sensitivity for cytomegalovirus status were reported for the classifier. Researchers counted roughly 160 TCR beta chains as cytomegalovirus-associated.

The donors belonged to the roughly 110-subject validation cohort, separate from the 666-subject first cohort. Generated by immunoSEQ multiplex PCR, the TCRdb table keeps only in-frame clones and is missing some. The sample includes 250,000 to 300,000 clones, 65% to 90% seen only once; the top ten take approximately 1%. Sequenced: PBMCs. The sequence came from a woman aged 18 to 35 in good health and CMV-seronegative.

This CDR3 reads CASSFLETGGRFF. For the CDR3, the DNA is TGCGCCAGCAGCTTTCTCGAAACGGGAGGACGGTTCTTC. J is TRBJ2-1 and V is TRBV5-1; 7 bases are shared with TRBD2. The CDR3 runs to 13 residues. In germline, CDR1 is SGHRS, CDR2 YFSETQ. With V trimmed by 2 bases and J by 15 bases, 11 bases remained unmatched.